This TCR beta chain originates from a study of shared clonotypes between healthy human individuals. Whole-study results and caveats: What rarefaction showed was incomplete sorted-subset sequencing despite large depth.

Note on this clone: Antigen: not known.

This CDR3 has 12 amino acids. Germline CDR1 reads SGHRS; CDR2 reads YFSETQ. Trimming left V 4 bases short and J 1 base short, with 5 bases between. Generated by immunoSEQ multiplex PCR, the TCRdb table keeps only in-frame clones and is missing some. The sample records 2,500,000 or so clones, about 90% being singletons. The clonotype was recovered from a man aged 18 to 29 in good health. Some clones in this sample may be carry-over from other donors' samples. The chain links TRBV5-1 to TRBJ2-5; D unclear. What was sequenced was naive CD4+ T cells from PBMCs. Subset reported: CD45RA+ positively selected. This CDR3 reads CASSGTQETQYF. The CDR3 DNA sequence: TGCGCCAGCAGCGGAACCCAAGAGACCCAGTACTTC.